Listed below are T cell receptor beta chains from one sample, sequenced in a study of control samples from healthy donors and cancer patients. TCRdb keeps only in-frame clones here, not all; method: immunoSEQ multiplex PCR. The sample includes 40,000 to 50,000 clones, 60% to 80% seen only once; the top ten take about 15%. Sequencing was done on a sample of formalin-fixed, paraffin-embedded tissue. These receptors came from a male donor with melanoma. Each CDR3 is given with its conserved first and last residue. Each record gives: CDR3 protein, CDR3 DNA, D gene, V gene, J gene, clone size. A D gene is named only where the DNA matches it firmly. Size tells how often a clone was seen (once, few, many) or the class of an expanded clone, and some rows leave it out.

CDR3 protein: CASSLSRDRGGGYTF
CDR3 DNA: TGTGCCAGCAGTTTGTCCCGGGACAGGGGTGGAGGCTACACCTTC
D gene: TRBD1
V gene: TRBV27
J gene: TRBJ1-2
clone size: NA

CDR3 protein: CASSPSGQGRYEQYF
CDR3 DNA: TGTGCCAGCTCACCATCGGGACAGGGTCGGTACGAGCAGTACTTC
D gene: TRBD1
V gene: TRBV18
J gene: TRBJ2-7
clone size: NA

CDR3 protein: CASMFSEASATQYF
CDR3 DNA: TGTGCCAGCATGTTTTCGGAGGCTAGCGCTACGCAGTATTTT
D gene: NA
V gene: TRBV6-5
J gene: TRBJ2-3
clone size: NA

CDR3 protein: CASSPQQLPGLAGVRAYEQYF
CDR3 DNA: TGCGCCAGCAGCCCTCAGCAGCTACCGGGACTAGCGGGAGTCAGAGCCTACGAGCAGTACTTC
D gene: TRBD2
V gene: TRBV4-1
J gene: TRBJ2-7
clone size: NA

CDR3 protein: CASSQGSWGGDYGYTF
CDR3 DNA: TGCGCCAGCAGCCAAGGTTCTTGGGGGGGCGACTATGGCTACACCTTC
D gene: NA
V gene: TRBV4-1
J gene: TRBJ1-2
clone size: few

CDR3 protein: CASRRRLAGVTDTQYF
CDR3 DNA: TGTGCCAGCAGGCGACGACTAGCGGGAGTTACAGATACGCAGTATTTT
D gene: TRBD2
V gene: TRBV7-8
J gene: TRBJ2-3
clone size: few

CDR3 protein: CASSLDRAGGSNQPQHF
CDR3 DNA: TGTGCCAGCAGTTTAGACCGAGCAGGCGGGAGCAATCAGCCCCAGCATTTT
D gene: NA
V gene: TRBV28
J gene: TRBJ1-5
clone size: NA

CDR3 protein: CATSDADGANTQYF
CDR3 DNA: TGTGCCACCAGTGATGCGGACGGCGCGAATACGCAGTATTTT
D gene: NA
V gene: TRBV24-1
J gene: TRBJ2-3
clone size: NA

CDR3 protein: CASSYSRNNEQFF
CDR3 DNA: TGTGCCAGCAGTTACTCAAGGAACAATGAGCAGTTCTTC
D gene: NA
V gene: TRBV6-5
J gene: TRBJ2-1
clone size: NA

CDR3 protein: CASHGGSGNTIYF
CDR3 DNA: TGCGCCTCCCACGGTGGCTCTGGAAACACCATATATTTT
D gene: NA
V gene: TRBV10-1
J gene: TRBJ1-3
clone size: few

CDR3 protein: CASSQRVGDSEQFF
CDR3 DNA: TGTGCCAGCAGCCAAAGAGTGGGGGATTCCGAGCAGTTCTTC
D gene: NA
V gene: TRBV3-1/TRBV3-2
J gene: TRBJ2-1
clone size: NA

CDR3 protein: CASSPDSGFAYEQYF
CDR3 DNA: TGTGCCAGCTCACCAGATTCGGGATTCGCCTACGAGCAGTACTTC
D gene: NA
V gene: TRBV18
J gene: TRBJ2-7
clone size: NA

CDR3 protein: CASSLDRKSYEQYF
CDR3 DNA: TGTGCCAGCTCACTCGACAGGAAATCCTACGAGCAGTACTTC
D gene: NA
V gene: TRBV18
J gene: TRBJ2-7
clone size: many

CDR3 protein: CATSDGRYGYTF
CDR3 DNA: TGTGCCACCAGTGACGGCCGTTATGGCTACACCTTC
D gene: NA
V gene: TRBV24-1
J gene: TRBJ1-2
clone size: few

CDR3 protein: CASSIDHRTGTTGELFF
CDR3 DNA: TGTGCCAGTAGTATAGATCACCGGACAGGGACCACCGGGGAGCTGTTTTTT
D gene: TRBD1
V gene: TRBV19
J gene: TRBJ2-2
clone size: NA

CDR3 protein: CASSVGLETQYF
CDR3 DNA: TGTGCCAGTAGTGTGGGGTTAGAGACCCAGTACTTC
D gene: NA
V gene: TRBV19
J gene: TRBJ2-5
clone size: NA

CDR3 protein: CASSSTGGAERYEQYF
CDR3 DNA: TGTGCCAGCAGCTCGACAGGGGGCGCCGAAAGGTACGAGCAGTACTTC
D gene: TRBD1
V gene: TRBV7-6
J gene: TRBJ2-7
clone size: NA

CDR3 protein: CASGASGSRADTQYF
CDR3 DNA: TGTGCGAGCGGTGCTAGCGGGAGTCGCGCAGATACGCAGTATTTT
D gene: TRBD2
V gene: TRBV28
J gene: TRBJ2-3
clone size: NA

CDR3 protein: CANILRGRGSPDTQYF
CDR3 DNA: TGTGCCAACATTCTGCGGGGGCGCGGGAGCCCAGATACGCAGTATTTT
D gene: NA
V gene: TRBV27
J gene: TRBJ2-3
clone size: once

CDR3 protein: CASSLGESGSGELFF
CDR3 DNA: TGTGCCAGCAGCTTGGGGGAGAGCGGTTCCGGGGAGCTGTTTTTT
D gene: NA
V gene: TRBV5-6
J gene: TRBJ2-2
clone size: NA

CDR3 protein: CASSLAGRRWDYEQYF
CDR3 DNA: TGTGCCAGCAGCTTAGCTGGCCGTAGGTGGGATTACGAGCAGTACTTC
D gene: NA
V gene: TRBV7-2
J gene: TRBJ2-7
clone size: NA

CDR3 protein: CASSVEAGIYKETQYF
CDR3 DNA: TGTGCCAGCAGCGTAGAGGCAGGGATATACAAAGAGACCCAGTACTTC
D gene: NA
V gene: TRBV9
J gene: TRBJ2-5
clone size: NA

CDR3 protein: CASSVGTSGRGETQYF
CDR3 DNA: TGTGCCAGCAGCGTTGGGACTAGCGGGAGGGGAGAGACCCAGTACTTC
D gene: TRBD2
V gene: TRBV9
J gene: TRBJ2-5
clone size: once

CDR3 protein: CASSLAGGREQYF
CDR3 DNA: TGTGCCAGCAGCTTAGCGGGAGGGAGGGAGCAGTACTTC
D gene: TRBD2
V gene: TRBV5-6
J gene: TRBJ2-7
clone size: NA

CDR3 protein: CASSLRVGPYEQYF
CDR3 DNA: TGTGCCAGCAGCTTACGCGTGGGGCCCTACGAGCAGTACTTC
D gene: NA
V gene: TRBV13
J gene: TRBJ2-7
clone size: NA

CDR3 protein: CASSLRVSGANVLTF
CDR3 DNA: TGTGCCAGCAGCTTACGGGTCTCTGGGGCCAACGTCCTGACTTTC
D gene: NA
V gene: TRBV5-6
J gene: TRBJ2-6
clone size: NA

CDR3 protein: CASSIVPLF
CDR3 DNA: TGTGCCAGTAGTATTGTCCCCCTTTTT
D gene: NA
V gene: TRBV19
J gene: TRBJ1-5
clone size: NA

CDR3 protein: CASSSPGQGMSGQETQYF
CDR3 DNA: TGTGCCAGCAGCTCTCCGGGACAGGGCATGAGTGGTCAAGAGACCCAGTACTTC
D gene: TRBD1
V gene: TRBV11-2
J gene: TRBJ2-5
clone size: few

CDR3 protein: CASMGLPGSSADEQYF
CDR3 DNA: TGTGCCAGCATGGGATTACCCGGATCTTCGGCGGACGAGCAGTACTTC
D gene: NA
V gene: TRBV28
J gene: TRBJ2-7
clone size: NA

CDR3 protein: CASSHSGTNTGELFF
CDR3 DNA: TGTGCCAGCAGTCATAGCGGGACGAACACCGGGGAGCTGTTTTTT
D gene: TRBD2
V gene: TRBV9
J gene: TRBJ2-2
clone size: few

CDR3 protein: CSASRREGGSTDTQYF
CDR3 DNA: TGCAGTGCTAGTCGGAGGGAGGGGGGTAGCACAGATACGCAGTATTTT
D gene: NA
V gene: TRBV20-1
J gene: TRBJ2-3
clone size: NA

CDR3 protein: CASRRDSSQFF
CDR3 DNA: TGTGCCAGCAGGCGGGATAGTTCGCAGTTCTTC
D gene: NA
V gene: TRBV28
J gene: TRBJ2-1
clone size: NA

CDR3 protein: CASSQGFAPGASYEQYF
CDR3 DNA: TGCGCCAGCAGCCAAGGATTCGCACCGGGAGCCTCCTACGAGCAGTACTTC
D gene: NA
V gene: TRBV4-1
J gene: TRBJ2-7
clone size: NA

CDR3 protein: CSAREKRGYTF
CDR3 DNA: TGCAGTGCTAGAGAGAAGCGGGGCTACACCTTC
D gene: NA
V gene: TRBV20-1
J gene: TRBJ1-2
clone size: NA

CDR3 protein: CASSTGYNSPLHF
CDR3 DNA: TGTGCCAGCAGTACCGGATATAATTCACCCCTCCACTTT
D gene: NA
V gene: TRBV25-1
J gene: TRBJ1-6
clone size: NA

CDR3 protein: CASSPQLNTEAFF
CDR3 DNA: TGTGCCAGCAGCCCGCAGCTCAACACTGAAGCTTTCTTT
D gene: NA
V gene: TRBV7-9
J gene: TRBJ1-1
clone size: NA

CDR3 protein: CASSPENNPKVGELFF
CDR3 DNA: TGTGCCAGCAGCCCCGAAAACAACCCCAAGGTCGGGGAGCTGTTTTTT
D gene: NA
V gene: TRBV27
J gene: TRBJ2-2
clone size: NA

CDR3 protein: CASSGTGELFF
CDR3 DNA: TGTGCTAGCAGCGGCACCGGGGAGCTGTTTTTT
D gene: NA
V gene: TRBV18
J gene: TRBJ2-2
clone size: NA

CDR3 protein: CASSQGFGGAGYEQYF
CDR3 DNA: TGTGCCAGCAGCCAAGGATTCGGGGGCGCGGGCTACGAGCAGTACTTC
D gene: NA
V gene: TRBV14
J gene: TRBJ2-7
clone size: NA

CDR3 protein: CASGLGDRGGQFF
CDR3 DNA: TGTGCTAGTGGTTTGGGGGACAGGGGTGGACAGTTCTTC
D gene: TRBD1
V gene: TRBV12-5
J gene: TRBJ2-1
clone size: NA

CDR3 protein: CASSNNRDYNEQYF
CDR3 DNA: TGTGCCAGCTCAAACAACCGGGACTACAACGAGCAGTACTTC
D gene: TRBD2
V gene: TRBV18
J gene: TRBJ2-7
clone size: NA

CDR3 protein: CASSWKARRGLYQETQYF
CDR3 DNA: TGTGCCAGCAGCTGGAAGGCGAGGAGGGGTTTGTACCAAGAGACCCAGTACTTC
D gene: NA
V gene: TRBV5-4
J gene: TRBJ2-5
clone size: few

CDR3 protein: CSGEWGADTQYF
CDR3 DNA: TGCAGCGGGGAGTGGGGAGCGGATACGCAGTATTTT
D gene: NA
V gene: TRBV29-1
J gene: TRBJ2-3
clone size: many

CDR3 protein: CASSLTSGAYNEQFF
CDR3 DNA: TGTGCCAGCAGCCTGACTAGCGGGGCGTACAATGAGCAGTTCTTC
D gene: TRBD2
V gene: TRBV7-9
J gene: TRBJ2-1
clone size: few

CDR3 protein: CASSFFGTFQRSYEQYF
CDR3 DNA: TGTGCCAGCAGCTTCTTTGGGACCTTCCAGCGCTCCTACGAGCAGTACTTC
D gene: NA
V gene: TRBV7-9
J gene: TRBJ2-7
clone size: NA

CDR3 protein: CASLEGTTDTQYF
CDR3 DNA: TGTGCCAGCTTGGAGGGGACCACAGATACGCAGTATTTT
D gene: NA
V gene: TRBV2
J gene: TRBJ2-3
clone size: NA

CDR3 protein: CASSLVSAGGELFF
CDR3 DNA: TGTGCCAGCAGCTTAGTCTCTGCGGGCGGGGAGCTGTTTTTT
D gene: NA
V gene: TRBV11-1
J gene: TRBJ2-2
clone size: NA

CDR3 protein: CASSPLAGPFYEQYF
CDR3 DNA: TGTGCCAGCTCACCTCTAGCGGGACCTTTCTACGAGCAGTACTTC
D gene: TRBD2
V gene: TRBV18
J gene: TRBJ2-7
clone size: many

CDR3 protein: CATEKGTATDTQYF
CDR3 DNA: TGTGCCACCGAAAAGGGGACAGCTACAGATACGCAGTATTTT
D gene: TRBD1
V gene: TRBV6-6
J gene: TRBJ2-3
clone size: many

CDR3 protein: CASWGGALTDTQYF
CDR3 DNA: TGTGCCAGCTGGGGGGGGGCGCTTACAGATACGCAGTATTTT
D gene: NA
V gene: TRBV2
J gene: TRBJ2-3
clone size: NA